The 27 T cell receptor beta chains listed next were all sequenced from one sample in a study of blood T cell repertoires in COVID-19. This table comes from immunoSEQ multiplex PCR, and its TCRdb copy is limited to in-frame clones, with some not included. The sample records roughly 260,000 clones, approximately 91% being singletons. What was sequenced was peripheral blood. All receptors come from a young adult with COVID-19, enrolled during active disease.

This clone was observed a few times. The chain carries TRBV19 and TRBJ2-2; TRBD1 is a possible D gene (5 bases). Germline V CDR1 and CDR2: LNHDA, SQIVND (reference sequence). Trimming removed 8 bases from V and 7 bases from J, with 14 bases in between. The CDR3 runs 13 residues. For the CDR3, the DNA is TGTGCCAGTGGCAATTTGCAGGGCGGGGAGCTGTTTTTT. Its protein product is CASGNLQGGELFF. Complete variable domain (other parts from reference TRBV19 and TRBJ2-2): DGGITQSPKYLFRKEGQNVTLSCEQNLNHDAMYWYRQDPGQGLRLIYYSQIVNDFQKGDIAEGYSVSREKKESFPLTVTSAQKNPTAFYLCASGNLQGGELFFGEGSRLTVL.

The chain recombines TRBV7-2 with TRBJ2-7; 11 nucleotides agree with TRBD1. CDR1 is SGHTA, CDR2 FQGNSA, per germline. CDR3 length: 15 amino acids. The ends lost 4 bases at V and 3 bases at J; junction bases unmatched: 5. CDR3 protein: CASSSGQGGFYEQYF. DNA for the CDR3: TGTGCCAGCAGCTCGGGACAGGGGGGCTTCTACGAGCAGTACTTC.

The CDR3 region has the DNA TGTGCCAGCAGTGACTCGACTAGCGGGAGTCATGAGCAGTTCTTC. Amino acid sequence: CASSDSTSGSHEQFF. V and J are TRBV6-4 and TRBJ2-1; 12 bases align to TRBD2. The CDR3 length is 15 residues. The germline CDR1 and CDR2 sequences are MRHNA and SNTAGT. After removal of 0 bases from V and 8 bases from J, the junction contained 2 bases not matched to a gene.

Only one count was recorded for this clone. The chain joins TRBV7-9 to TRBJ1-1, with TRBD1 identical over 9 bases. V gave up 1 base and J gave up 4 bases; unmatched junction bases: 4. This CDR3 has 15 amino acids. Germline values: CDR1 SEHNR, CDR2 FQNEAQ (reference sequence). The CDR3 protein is CASSLGGTGSTEAFF. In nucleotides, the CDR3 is TGTGCCAGCAGCTTAGGCGGGACAGGGAGCACTGAAGCTTTCTTT.

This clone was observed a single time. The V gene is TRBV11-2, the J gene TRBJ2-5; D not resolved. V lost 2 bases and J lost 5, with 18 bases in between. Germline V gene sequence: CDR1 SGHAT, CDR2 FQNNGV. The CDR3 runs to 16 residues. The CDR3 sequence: CASSLIGGLAWETQYF. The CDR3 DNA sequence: TGTGCCAGCAGCTTAATAGGTGGGCTCGCCTGGGAGACCCAGTACTTC.

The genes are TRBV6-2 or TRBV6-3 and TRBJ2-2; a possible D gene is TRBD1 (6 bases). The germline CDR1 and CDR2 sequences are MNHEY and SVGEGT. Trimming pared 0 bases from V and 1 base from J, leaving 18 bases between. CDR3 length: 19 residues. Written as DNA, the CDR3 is TGTGCCAGCAGTTACTCTCTAGTTTCTGGGGGCGAGAACACCGGGGAGCTGTTTTTT. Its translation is CASSYSLVSGGENTGELFF.

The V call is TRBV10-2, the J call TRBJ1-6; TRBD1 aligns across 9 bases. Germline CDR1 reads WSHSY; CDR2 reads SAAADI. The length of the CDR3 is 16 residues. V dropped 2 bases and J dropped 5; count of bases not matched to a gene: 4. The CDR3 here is CASSEIGQGNNSPLHF. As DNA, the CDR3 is TGCGCCAGCAGTGAGATAGGACAGGGGAATAATTCACCCCTCCACTTT.

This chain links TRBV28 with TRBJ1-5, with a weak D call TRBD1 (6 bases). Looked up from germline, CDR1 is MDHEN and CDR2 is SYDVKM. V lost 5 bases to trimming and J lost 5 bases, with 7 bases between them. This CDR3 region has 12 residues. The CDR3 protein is CASSTGHQPQHF. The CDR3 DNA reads TGTGCCAGCAGTACAGGGCATCAGCCCCAGCATTTT.

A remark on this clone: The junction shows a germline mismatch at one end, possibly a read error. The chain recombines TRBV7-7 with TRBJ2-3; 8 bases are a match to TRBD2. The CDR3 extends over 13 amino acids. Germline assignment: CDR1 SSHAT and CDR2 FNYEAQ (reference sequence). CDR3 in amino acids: CASSTEREDTQYF. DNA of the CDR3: TGTGCTAGCAGCACGGAGCGGGAGGATACGCAGTATTTT.

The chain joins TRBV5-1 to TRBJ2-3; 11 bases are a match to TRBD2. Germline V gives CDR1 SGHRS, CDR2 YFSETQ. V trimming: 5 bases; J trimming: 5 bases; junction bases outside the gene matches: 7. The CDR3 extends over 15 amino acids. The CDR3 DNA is TGCGCCAGCAGTAGCGGGAGGGCCGCTGGAGATACGCAGTATTTT. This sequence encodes CASSSGRAAGDTQYF. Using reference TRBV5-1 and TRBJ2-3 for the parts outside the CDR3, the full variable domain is KAGVTQTPRYLIKTRGQQVTLSCSPISGHRSVSWYQQTPGQGLQFLFEYFSETQRNKGNFPGRFSGRQFSNSRSEMNVSTLELGDSALYLCASSSGRAAGDTQYFGPGTRLTVL.

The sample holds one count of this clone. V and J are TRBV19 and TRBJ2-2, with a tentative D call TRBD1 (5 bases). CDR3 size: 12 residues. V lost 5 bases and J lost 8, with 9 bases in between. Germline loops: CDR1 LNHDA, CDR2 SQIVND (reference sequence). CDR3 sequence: CASSEDMGELFF. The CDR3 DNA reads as TGTGCCAGTAGTGAGGACATGGGGGAGCTGTTTTTT.

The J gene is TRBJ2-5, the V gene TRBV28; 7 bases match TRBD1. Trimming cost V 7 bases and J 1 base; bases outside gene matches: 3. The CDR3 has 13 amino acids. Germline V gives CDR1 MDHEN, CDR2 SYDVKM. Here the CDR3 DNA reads TGTGCCAGCAACGGGGACAGCCAAGAGACCCAGTACTTC. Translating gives CASNGDSQETQYF.

The CDR3 is CASSQSGLAKGRSYNEQFF. The DNA of the CDR3 is TGCGCCAGCAGTCAATCGGGACTAGCTAAGGGTAGGTCCTACAATGAGCAGTTCTTC. The chain couples TRBV23-1 to TRBJ2-1; 9 bases are a match to TRBD2. TRBV23-1 is flagged as an ORF with uncertain function. After removal of 0 bases from V and 1 base from J, the junction contained 10 bases not matched to a gene. The length of the CDR3 is 19 residues.

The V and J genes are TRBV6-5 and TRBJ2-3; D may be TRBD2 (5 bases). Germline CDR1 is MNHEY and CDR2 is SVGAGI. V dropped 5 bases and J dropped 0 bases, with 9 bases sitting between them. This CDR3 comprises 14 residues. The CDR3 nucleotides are TGTGCCAGCAGTCCCGGGGATAGCACAGATACGCAGTATTTT. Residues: CASSPGDSTDTQYF.

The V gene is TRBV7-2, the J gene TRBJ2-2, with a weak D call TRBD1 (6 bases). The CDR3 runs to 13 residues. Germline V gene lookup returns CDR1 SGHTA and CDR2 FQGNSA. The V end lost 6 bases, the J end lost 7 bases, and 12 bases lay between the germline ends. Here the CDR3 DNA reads TGTGCCAGCAGTTCGGACAGATACGGGGAGCTGTTTTTT. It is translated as CASSSDRYGELFF.

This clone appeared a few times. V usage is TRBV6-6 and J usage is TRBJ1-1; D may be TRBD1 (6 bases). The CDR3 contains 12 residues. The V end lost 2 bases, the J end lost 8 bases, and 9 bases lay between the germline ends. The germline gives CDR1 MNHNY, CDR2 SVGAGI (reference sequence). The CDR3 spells CASSYPDREAFF. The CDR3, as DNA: TGTGCCAGCAGTTACCCCGACAGGGAAGCTTTCTTT.

CDR3 sequence: CATSREAFKYNEQFF. The CDR3 DNA reads as TGTGCCACCAGCAGAGAGGCCTTTAAATACAATGAGCAGTTCTTC. V is TRBV15 and J is TRBJ2-1; no definite D call. The V and J ends lost 0 bases and 4 bases respectively, with 10 bases between them. CDR3 length equals 15 residues. Germline CDR1 reads LNHNV; CDR2 reads YYDKDF (reference sequence).

The CDR3: CASSRGTDYEQYF. The CDR3 coding sequence is TGTGCCAGCAGTAGGGGGACAGATTACGAGCAGTACTTC. The genes are TRBV12-3 or TRBV12-4 and TRBJ2-7; 7 positions agree with TRBD1. This CDR3 contains 13 residues. J was trimmed by 4 bases and V by 5 bases; bases with no gene match: 5.

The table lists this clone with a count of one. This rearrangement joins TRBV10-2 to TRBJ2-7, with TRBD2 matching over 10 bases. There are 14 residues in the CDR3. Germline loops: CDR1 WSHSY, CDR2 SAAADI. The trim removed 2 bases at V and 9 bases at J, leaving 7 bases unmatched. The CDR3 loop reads CASSETSGMSGQYF. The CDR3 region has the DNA TGCGCCAGCAGTGAGACTAGCGGGATGTCGGGGCAGTACTTC.

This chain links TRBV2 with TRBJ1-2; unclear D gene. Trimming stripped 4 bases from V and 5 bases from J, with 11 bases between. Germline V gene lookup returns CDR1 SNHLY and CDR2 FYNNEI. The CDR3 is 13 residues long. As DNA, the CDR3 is TGTGCCAGCAGTGGAACCGGGTCGTATGGCTACACCTTC. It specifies CASSGTGSYGYTF.

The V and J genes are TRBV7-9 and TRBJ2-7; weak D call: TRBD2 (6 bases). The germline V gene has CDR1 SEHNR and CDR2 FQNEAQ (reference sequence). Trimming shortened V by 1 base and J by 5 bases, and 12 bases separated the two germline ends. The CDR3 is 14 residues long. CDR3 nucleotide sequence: TGTGCCAGCAGCTTAGGGGGAGGCAGCGACGAGCAGTACTTC. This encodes CASSLGGGSDEQYF.

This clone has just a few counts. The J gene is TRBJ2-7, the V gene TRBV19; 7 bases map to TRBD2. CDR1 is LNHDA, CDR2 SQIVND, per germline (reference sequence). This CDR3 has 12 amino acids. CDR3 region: CARGIRVFEQYF. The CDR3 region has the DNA TGTGCGCGGGGGATTAGGGTGTTCGAGCAGTACTTC.

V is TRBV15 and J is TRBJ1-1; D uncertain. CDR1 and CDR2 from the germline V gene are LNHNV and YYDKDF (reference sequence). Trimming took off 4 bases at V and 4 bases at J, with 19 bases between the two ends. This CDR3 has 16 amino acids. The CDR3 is CATSKMGVEISTEAFF. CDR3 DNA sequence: TGTGCCACCAGCAAAATGGGAGTCGAGATAAGCACTGAAGCTTTCTTT.

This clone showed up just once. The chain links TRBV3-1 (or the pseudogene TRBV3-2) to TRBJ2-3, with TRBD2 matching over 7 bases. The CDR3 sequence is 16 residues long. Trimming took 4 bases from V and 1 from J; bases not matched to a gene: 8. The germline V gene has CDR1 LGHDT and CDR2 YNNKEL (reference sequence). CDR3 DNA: TGTGCCAGCAGCCCCGCCGGGGCGGGGGGCACAGATACGCAGTATTTT. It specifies CASSPAGAGGTDTQYF.

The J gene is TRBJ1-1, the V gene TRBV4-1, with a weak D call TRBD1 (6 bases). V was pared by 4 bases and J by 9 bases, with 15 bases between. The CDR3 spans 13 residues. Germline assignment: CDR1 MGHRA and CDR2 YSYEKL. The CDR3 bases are TGCGCCAGCAGCCGACAGGAAGGGGTGAAAGCTTTCTTT. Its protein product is CASSRQEGVKAFF.

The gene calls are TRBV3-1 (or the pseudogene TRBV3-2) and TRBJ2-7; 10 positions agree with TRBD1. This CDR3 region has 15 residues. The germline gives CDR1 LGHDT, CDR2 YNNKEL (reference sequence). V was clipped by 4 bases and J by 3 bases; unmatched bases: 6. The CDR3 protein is CASSLPGQGSYEQYF. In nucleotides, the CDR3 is TGTGCCAGCAGCCTGCCGGGACAGGGGAGCTACGAGCAGTACTTC.

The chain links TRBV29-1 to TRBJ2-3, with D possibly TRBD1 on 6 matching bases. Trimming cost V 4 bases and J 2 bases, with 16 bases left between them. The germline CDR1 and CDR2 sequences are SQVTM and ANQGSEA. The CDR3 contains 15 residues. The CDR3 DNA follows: TGCAGCGTTGTCGTACAGGGTCGCTTCACAGATACGCAGTATTTT. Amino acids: CSVVVQGRFTDTQYF.